The next 21 T cell receptor beta chains were all read from a single sample in a study of identifying expanded T cells in peripheral blood. Sequencing used immunoSEQ multiplex PCR; TCRdb keeps in-frame clones, though not all of them. Of some 72,000 clones listed, roughly 90% are singletons. Source material: blood. These TCRs come from a person between 18 and 75 years old in good health.

This chain joins TRBV5-1 and TRBJ2-5; 7 bases agree with TRBD1. The CDR3 sequence is 15 residues long. V shed 1 base, J shed 5 bases, and the junction held 8 bases outside the gene matches. Per the germline V gene, CDR1 is SGHRS and CDR2 is YFSETQ. CDR3 protein: CASSLPTGSKETQYF. In DNA form, the CDR3 reads TGCGCCAGCAGCTTGCCGACAGGGTCCAAGGAGACCCAGTACTTC.

This clone was detected a few times. The chain joins TRBV2 to TRBJ2-1, with 7 bases that match TRBD2. The CDR3 contains 14 residues. Germline V gene lookup returns CDR1 SNHLY and CDR2 FYNNEI. Germline trimming cut 10 bases from V and 0 bases from J; bases unmatched to any gene: 6. DNA for the CDR3: TGTGCCACCCTCCTAGCGGTCTCCTACAATGAGCAGTTCTTC. Amino acids: CATLLAVSYNEQFF.

This clone was found once. V is TRBV4-1 and J is TRBJ1-2; TRBD1 matches at 8 bases. Germline trimming cut 3 bases from V and 8 bases from J; bases unmatched to any gene: 11. The length of the CDR3 is 15 residues. The germline CDR1 and CDR2 sequences are MGHRA and YSYEKL. The CDR3 reads CASSQPGQARGGYTF. CDR3 bases: TGCGCCAGCAGCCAGCCGGGACAGGCTAGGGGAGGCTACACCTTC.

This chain joins TRBV5-1 and TRBJ1-1; D might be TRBD1 (6 bases). Germline CDR1 reads SGHRS; CDR2 reads YFSETQ. The V end was cut by 0 bases, the J end by 7 bases, with 19 bases between. The CDR3 has 16 amino acids. The CDR3 nucleotides read TGCGCCAGCAGCTTGGGATTTACGGGGGCGCTTAATGAAGCTTTCTTT. This encodes CASSLGFTGALNEAFF.

This chain links TRBV5-5 with TRBJ2-7, with a possible D match to TRBD1 (6 bases). The V gene's germline CDR1 is SGHKS and CDR2 YYEKEE (reference sequence). This CDR3 is 14 amino acids long. The V and J ends lost 4 bases and 2 bases respectively, with 13 bases between them. The CDR3 reads CASSDRDTTYEQYF. The CDR3 coding sequence is TGTGCCAGCAGCGACCGGGACACTACCTACGAGCAGTACTTC.

The V call is TRBV7-2, the J call TRBJ1-5; D ambiguous. CDR1 and CDR2 from the germline V gene are SGHTA and FQGNSA. V lost 6 bases, J lost 5 bases, and 11 bases lay in between. The CDR3 is 13 residues long. The CDR3 here is CASRFERDQPQHF. CDR3 bases: TGTGCCAGCAGGTTCGAGAGGGATCAGCCCCAGCATTTT.

The gene calls are TRBV30 and TRBJ2-5; TRBD1 aligns across 8 bases. TRBJ2-7 matches the DNA end more closely, so the J call is doubtful. The CDR3 extends over 14 amino acids. Germline V gene data show CDR1 as GTSNPN and CDR2 as SVGIG (reference sequence). The CDR3 nucleotides are TGTGCCTGGAGTGTAGGGACAGGTCCCTACGAGCAGTACTTC. Its translation is CAWSVGTGPYEQYF.

This clone was seen just once. The rearrangement links TRBV7-8 to TRBJ2-7; tentatively, D is TRBD1 (5 bases). CDR3 length: 13 residues. Germline values: CDR1 SGHVS, CDR2 FQNEAQ. Trimming removed 1 base at V and 6 bases at J, with 10 bases between. The DNA of the CDR3 is TGTGCCAGCAGCTTAGTTATTGGGGCCGAGCAGTACTTC. Amino acid sequence: CASSLVIGAEQYF. The whole variable domain, filled in from reference TRBV7-8 and TRBJ2-7, reads GAGVSQSPRYKVAKRGQDVALRCDPISGHVSLFWYQQALGQGPEFLTYFQNEAQLDKSGLPSDRFFAERPEGSVSTLKIQRTQQEDSAVYLCASSLVIGAEQYFGPGTRLTVT.

The rearrangement links TRBV28 to TRBJ2-7; 8 bases map to TRBD1. V was pared by 5 bases and J by 0 bases, with 9 bases of the junction left unmatched. The V gene's germline CDR1 is MDHEN and CDR2 SYDVKM. This CDR3 is 16 amino acids long. In nucleotides, the CDR3 is TGTGCCAGCAGTGAGATGGACAGGGCATCCTCCTACGAGCAGTACTTC. Protein sequence: CASSEMDRASSYEQYF.

Only one count was recorded for this clone. In nucleotides, the CDR3 is TGCGCCAGCAGCAGGGAGGACGTCACCGGGGAGCTGTTTTTT. Its protein is CASSREDVTGELFF. The chain links TRBV5-1 to TRBJ2-2; D might be TRBD2 (6 bases). The CDR3 is made up of 14 amino acids. Looked up from germline, CDR1 is SGHRS and CDR2 is YFSETQ. Trimming shortened V by 4 bases and J by 4 bases, and 11 bases separated the two germline ends.

This chain's CDR3 is CASSVGDRAVEETQYF. In nucleotides, the CDR3 is TGTGCCAGCAGCGTAGGGGACAGGGCCGTGGAAGAGACCCAGTACTTC. The chain links TRBV9 to TRBJ2-5; 9 bases align to TRBD1. This CDR3 comprises 16 residues. The germline V gene has CDR1 SGDLS and CDR2 YYNGEE. V was pared by 0 bases and J by 3 bases, with 6 bases of the junction left unmatched.

V usage is TRBV9 and J usage is TRBJ2-5; tentatively, D is TRBD1 or TRBD2 (5 bases each). CDR1 is SGDLS and CDR2 is YYNGEE in the germline V gene. Between the trimmed V and J ends, which lost 0 bases and 5 bases, there was a span of 5 bases. The CDR3 length is 12 residues. The CDR3 loop reads CASSVGGETQYF. The CDR3 DNA reads TGTGCCAGCAGCGTAGGGGGGGAGACCCAGTACTTC.

The V gene is TRBV29-1, the J gene TRBJ2-7, with 8 positions matching TRBD2. The V and J ends lost 3 bases and 7 bases, in that order; junction bases with no gene match: 2. CDR3 size: 11 residues. Germline lookup yields CDR1 SQVTM and CDR2 ANQGSEA. The CDR3 protein is CSVERGAEQYF. The DNA for the CDR3 is TGCAGCGTTGAGCGGGGGGCGGAGCAGTACTTC.

This clone appeared once. This chain joins TRBV7-2 and TRBJ2-2; TRBD1 might be the D (6 bases). Germline V gene data show CDR1 as SGHTA and CDR2 as FQGNSA. The CDR3 totals 18 residues. The V end was cut by 4 bases, the J end by 7 bases, with 25 bases between. The CDR3 here is CASSSRTPGEGRNGELFF. The CDR3 DNA is TGTGCCAGCAGCTCCCGAACCCCAGGGGAAGGTCGCAACGGGGAGCTGTTTTTT.

This clone was seen a handful of times. V is TRBV6-1 and J is TRBJ2-6; D is unclear. Germline V gene lookup returns CDR1 MNHNS and CDR2 SASEGT. V was shortened by 0 bases and J by 0 bases, with 3 bases between the two germline ends. This CDR3 spans 15 amino acids. The CDR3 coding sequence is TGTGCCAGCAGTGAAGCGACCTCTGGGGCCAACGTCCTGACTTTC. Amino acid sequence: CASSEATSGANVLTF.

In its sample, this clone was seen once. The rearrangement uses TRBV10-2 and TRBJ1-2, with TRBD1 as a possible D gene (5 bases). CDR3 length equals 13 residues. The germline V and J ends were trimmed by 3 bases and 8 bases, with 13 bases remaining between them. CDR1 WSHSY and CDR2 SAAADI come from the germline V gene. The CDR3 reads CASSERGSGGYTF. The CDR3 nucleotides are TGCGCCAGCAGTGAAAGGGGATCCGGGGGCTACACCTTC.

The chain has TRBV6-6 and TRBJ2-5; D is possibly TRBD2 (7 bases). The CDR3 runs 13 residues. Trimming removed 6 bases from V and 4 bases from J, with 12 bases in between. The germline gives CDR1 MNHNY, CDR2 SVGAGI (reference sequence). CDR3 in amino acids: CASRAAGAETQYF. The CDR3 bases are TGTGCCAGCAGAGCCGCGGGGGCAGAGACCCAGTACTTC.

This sequence joins TRBV5-6 and TRBJ2-3; D remains ambiguous. Trimming pared 1 base from V and 0 bases from J, leaving 3 bases between. Germline CDR1 reads SGHDT; CDR2 reads YYEEEE. The CDR3 length is 13 residues. CDR3 nucleotides: TGTGCCAGCAGCTTGTACAGCACAGATACGCAGTATTTT. Translation: CASSLYSTDTQYF.

V and J are TRBV10-3 and TRBJ2-5; D might be TRBD2 (7 bases). Germline V gene sequence: CDR1 ENHRY, CDR2 SYGVKD. The CDR3 runs to 16 residues. The V gene lost 0 bases and the J gene lost 5 bases, with 16 bases spanning the gap. The CDR3 DNA reads TGTGCCATCAGTGAGTCGAAAGGGGGGGCCTGGGAGACCCAGTACTTC. It encodes CAISESKGGAWETQYF.

The CDR3 nucleotides are TGTGCCAGCAGCTTGGGCAGGACCTATTCACCCCTCCACTTT. This codes for CASSLGRTYSPLHF. The chain recombines TRBV11-2 with TRBJ1-6, with D uncertain. This CDR3 has 14 amino acids. V was trimmed by 3 bases and J by 8 bases, leaving 11 bases between them. Germline V CDR1 and CDR2: SGHAT, FQNNGV.

For the CDR3, the DNA is TGTGCCAGCAGTTACAAGGGATCCTACGAGCAGTACTTC. This encodes CASSYKGSYEQYF. The gene calls are TRBV6-6 and TRBJ2-7; D call uncertain. Germline V gene sequence: CDR1 MNHNY, CDR2 SVGAGI (reference sequence). The CDR3 spans 13 residues. The germline V and J ends were trimmed by 2 bases and 1 base, with 6 bases remaining between them.